Listed here are 27 T cell receptor beta chains from one sample, sequenced in a study of monozygotic twins with cystic fibrosis. The assay was immunoSEQ multiplex PCR, and TCRdb's table has in-frame clones only and misses some. The sample consists of around 9,500 clones, approximately 98% of them appearing once. Sequenced material: blood. These TCRs come from a girl aged 2-10 years with cystic fibrosis.

This clone was seen only once. The DNA for the CDR3 is TGTGCCAGTAGTATACGGCTAGCGGGGGGGGATACGCAGTATTTT. Translation gives CASSIRLAGGDTQYF. This sequence joins TRBV19 and TRBJ2-3, with TRBD2 identical over 12 bases. Trimming removed 2 bases from V and 6 bases from J; junction bases left unmatched: 3. Per the germline V gene, CDR1 is LNHDA and CDR2 is SQIVND (reference sequence). This CDR3 is built from 15 residues. The whole variable domain, filled in from reference TRBV19 and TRBJ2-3, reads DGGITQSPKYLFRKEGQNVTLSCEQNLNHDAMYWYRQDPGQGLRLIYYSQIVNDFQKGDIAEGYSVSREKKESFPLTVTSAQKNPTAFYLCASSIRLAGGDTQYFGPGTRLTVL.

V usage is TRBV10-3 and J usage is TRBJ2-7; TRBD2 agrees at 9 bases. V was clipped by 6 bases and J by 3 bases; unmatched bases: 6. This CDR3 is built from 14 residues. CDR1 is ENHRY and CDR2 is SYGVKD in the germline V gene. CDR3 sequence: CAIRSSGTSYEQYF. The CDR3 DNA reads as TGTGCCATCAGGTCTAGCGGGACAAGCTACGAGCAGTACTTC.

This clone was picked up one time. The chain has TRBV7-6 and TRBJ1-1; D unresolved. This CDR3 region has 16 residues. Trimming took 2 bases from V and 1 from J, leaving 14 bases between them. Per germline, CDR1 SGHVS and CDR2 FNYEAQ. CDR3 in DNA: TGTGCCAGCAGCTTACTGACCGTCGAGGGGAACACTGAAGCTTTCTTT. Translating gives CASSLLTVEGNTEAFF.

V usage is TRBV9 and J usage is TRBJ2-1; D gene ambiguous. CDR1 is SGDLS and CDR2 is YYNGEE in the germline V gene. Trimming left V 6 bases short and J 2 bases short, with 9 bases between. The CDR3 is 13 amino acids. CDR3 sequence reads: CASNSDPYNEQFF. The CDR3, as DNA: TGTGCCAGCAACAGTGATCCCTACAATGAGCAGTTCTTC.

The J gene is TRBJ1-1, the V gene TRBV5-5; 8 bases match TRBD1. V gave up 10 bases and J gave up 0 bases; unmatched junction bases: 5. The CDR3 contains 13 residues. Germline-derived CDR1 and CDR2 are SGHKS and YYEKEE (reference sequence). The CDR3 sequence is CAQGADMNTEAFF. The CDR3 coding sequence is TGTGCCCAGGGGGCGGATATGAACACTGAAGCTTTCTTT.

This chain connects TRBV23-1 to TRBJ2-5; D unclear. TRBV23-1 is annotated as an ORF whose role is uncertain. This CDR3 is 14 amino acids long. Trimming pared 6 bases from V and 3 bases from J, leaving 14 bases between. The CDR3 loop reads CASRPGRLEETQYF. For the CDR3, the DNA is TGCGCCAGCAGACCCGGGCGACTTGAAGAGACCCAGTACTTC.

CDR3 bases: TGCGCCAGCAGCTTGATGACTAGCGGGTGGGGGTGGACAGATACGCAGTATTTT. This sequence encodes CASSLMTSGWGWTDTQYF. This chain connects TRBV5-1 to TRBJ2-3; 10 nucleotides match TRBD2. Germline V gene lookup returns CDR1 SGHRS and CDR2 YFSETQ. The CDR3 length is 18 residues. The ends lost 1 base at V and 3 bases at J; junction bases unmatched: 11.

The chain combines TRBV15 with TRBJ1-2; 7 bases match TRBD1. V lost 1 base, J lost 4 bases, and 6 bases stayed unmatched. Germline V gene sequence: CDR1 LNHNV, CDR2 YYDKDF (reference sequence). This CDR3 contains 15 residues. CDR3 sequence: CATSRVVRGTYGYTF. DNA for the CDR3: TGTGCCACCAGCAGAGTTGTCAGGGGGACCTATGGCTACACCTTC.

This chain connects TRBV28 to TRBJ1-1, with a possible D match to TRBD1 (5 bases). The CDR3 has 15 amino acids. The germline V gene has CDR1 MDHEN and CDR2 SYDVKM. V was shortened by 4 bases and J by 1 base, with 13 bases between the two germline ends. CDR3 protein: CASSSIGAANTEAFF. The CDR3 DNA reads TGTGCCAGCAGTTCTATTGGGGCTGCGAACACTGAAGCTTTCTTT.

The gene calls are TRBV15 and TRBJ2-2; D is tentatively TRBD1 or TRBD2 (5 bases each). This CDR3 comprises 14 residues. Trimming removed 3 bases at V and 5 bases at J, with 10 bases between. Looked up from germline, CDR1 is LNHNV and CDR2 is YYDKDF (reference sequence). CDR3 protein: CATSSGDVTGELFF. Written as DNA, the CDR3 is TGTGCCACCAGCAGCGGGGACGTAACCGGGGAGCTGTTTTTT.

The table lists this clone with a count of one. V gene TRBV9 combines with J gene TRBJ2-1; 9 bases agree with TRBD2. Trimming at V came to 4 bases and at J to 0 bases, leaving 8 bases not matched to a gene. Germline values: CDR1 SGDLS, CDR2 YYNGEE. CDR3 size: 17 residues. Here the CDR3 reads CASSMTSGSTSYNEQFF. For the CDR3, the DNA is TGTGCCAGCAGCATGACTAGCGGTTCCACCTCCTACAATGAGCAGTTCTTC.

The V and J genes are TRBV7-2 and TRBJ2-7, with 7 bases matching TRBD2. Germline CDR1 is SGHTA and CDR2 is FQGNSA. Trimming at V came to 0 bases and at J to 0 bases, leaving 2 bases not matched to a gene. The CDR3 consists of 15 residues. The CDR3 reads CASSLARTSSYEQYF. CDR3 nucleotides: TGTGCCAGCAGCTTAGCTCGGACTAGCTCCTACGAGCAGTACTTC.

The rearrangement joins TRBV28 to TRBJ2-1, with D possibly being TRBD2 (5 bases). In germline, CDR1 is MDHEN, CDR2 SYDVKM. The CDR3 sequence is 16 residues long. Between the trimmed V and J ends, which lost 8 bases and 4 bases, there was a span of 21 bases. The CDR3 DNA reads TGTGCCAGCGGCATGCCCCCGGGGTGGGAATACAATGAGCAGTTCTTC. Protein sequence: CASGMPPGWEYNEQFF.

The rearrangement links TRBV29-1 to TRBJ2-3, with D perhaps being TRBD1 or TRBD2 (6 bases each). CDR1 is SQVTM and CDR2 is ANQGSEA in the germline V gene. The CDR3 is 16 amino acids. Trimming took off 6 bases at V and 3 bases at J, with 22 bases between the two ends. CDR3 bases: TGCAGCGTGGGGGGTGGAACCAGGGGTCGAACAGATACGCAGTATTTT. This encodes CSVGGGTRGRTDTQYF.

This chain connects TRBV10-3 to TRBJ2-1, with 8 positions matching TRBD1. The CDR3 is 18 amino acids. Trimming cost V 6 bases and J 7 bases; bases outside gene matches: 20. Germline-derived CDR1 and CDR2 are ENHRY and SYGVKD. Here the CDR3 DNA reads TGTGCCATCAGCGAAGTATACCCAGGGGGCGCGGTCCAAAATGAGCAGTTCTTC. Translated: CAISEVYPGGAVQNEQFF.

This clone has only one observation. The chain employs TRBV28 and TRBJ1-2; 8 nucleotides match TRBD1. This CDR3 comprises 18 residues. After removal of 1 base from V and 4 bases from J, the junction contained 14 bases not matched to a gene. Germline CDR1 and CDR2: MDHEN and SYDVKM. The CDR3 spells CASSLFGATGERFYGYTF. As DNA, the CDR3 is TGTGCCAGCAGTTTATTTGGAGCGACAGGGGAAAGATTCTATGGCTACACCTTC.

This chain joins TRBV6-5 and TRBJ1-5; 7 bases are a match to TRBD1. Germline V gene data show CDR1 as MNHEY and CDR2 as SVGAGI. Trimming took 5 bases from V and 4 from J; bases not matched to a gene: 8. This CDR3 region has 15 residues. The CDR3 is CASSTRQGLNQPQHF. The CDR3 DNA follows: TGTGCCAGCAGTACCCGACAGGGCTTGAATCAGCCCCAGCATTTT.

The chain joins TRBV7-9 to TRBJ2-7; TRBD2 agrees at 10 bases. Germline V gene data show CDR1 as SEHNR and CDR2 as FQNEAQ (reference sequence). CDR3 length: 15 amino acids. The J segment lost 2 bases and the V segment lost 5 bases, leaving 6 bases of the junction unmatched. CDR3 sequence (DNA): TGTGCCAGCAGCCGCAGCGGGAGGGGCGCCTACGAGCAGTACTTC. This gives the protein CASSRSGRGAYEQYF.

J is TRBJ2-7 and V is TRBV4-3; TRBD2 agrees at 12 bases. The junction had 6 bases not matched to a gene; V was cut back by 5 bases and J by 1 base. CDR3 length: 16 amino acids. The germline V gene has CDR1 LGHNA and CDR2 YSLEER. This chain's CDR3 is CASSVGLAGLSYEQYF. The CDR3 DNA is TGCGCCAGCAGCGTGGGACTAGCGGGTTTGTCCTACGAGCAGTACTTC.

The genes are TRBV15 and TRBJ2-7; D is uncertain. The germline V and J ends were trimmed by 2 bases and 0 bases, with 8 bases remaining between them. This CDR3 spans 14 amino acids. Germline CDR1 LNHNV, CDR2 YYDKDF (reference sequence). CDR3 sequence reads: CATSRKPRSYEQYF. The CDR3 nucleotides read TGTGCCACCAGCAGAAAGCCACGCTCCTACGAGCAGTACTTC.

The chain couples TRBV10-3 to TRBJ2-2, with D uncertain. The CDR3 is made up of 15 amino acids. Trimming cost V 0 bases and J 1 base, with 6 bases left between them. Germline values: CDR1 ENHRY, CDR2 SYGVKD. In DNA form, the CDR3 reads TGTGCCATCAGTGAGTCGTTTTTGAACACCGGGGAGCTGTTTTTT. It encodes CAISESFLNTGELFF.

The rearrangement joins TRBV6-6 to TRBJ1-2; TRBD1 agrees at 10 bases. The germline gives CDR1 MNHNY, CDR2 SVGAGI (reference sequence). The CDR3 is 15 amino acids. V lost 4 bases to trimming and J lost 4 bases; unmatched junction nucleotides: 6. Here the CDR3 DNA reads TGTGCCAGCAGTTCGTCGGACAGGGGGAGCTATGGCTACACCTTC. Translated: CASSSSDRGSYGYTF.

The chain uses TRBV7-2 and TRBJ2-3, with D possibly TRBD1 on 5 matching bases. Between the trimmed V and J ends, which lost 2 bases and 5 bases, there was a span of 11 bases. Germline V gene data show CDR1 as SGHTA and CDR2 as FQGNSA. This CDR3 has 14 amino acids. CDR3 DNA sequence: TGTGCCAGCAGCTTAAAATCCCAGGGAGATACGCAGTATTTT. This codes for CASSLKSQGDTQYF. The full variable domain, completed using reference TRBV7-2 and TRBJ2-3, is GAGVSQSPSNKVTEKGKDVELRCDPISGHTALYWYRQSLGQGLEFLIYFQGNSAPDKSGLPSDRFSAERTGGSVSTLTIQRTQQEDSAVYLCASSLKSQGDTQYFGPGTRLTVL.

The chain employs TRBV7-2 and TRBJ2-7; no firm D call. Trimming shortened V by 3 bases and J by 2 bases, and 8 bases separated the two germline ends. The CDR3 totals 13 residues. CDR1 and CDR2 (germline): SGHTA, FQGNSA. The CDR3 sequence is CASSFRQAYEQYF. In DNA, the CDR3 is TGTGCCAGCAGCTTTAGGCAGGCCTACGAGCAGTACTTC.

This clone has just one count. The CDR3 nucleotides are TGTGCCAGCAGCACACGACAGGGGATAAGCTATGGCTACACCTTC. It encodes CASSTRQGISYGYTF. The rearrangement links TRBV7-2 to TRBJ1-2, with TRBD1 matching 8 bases. V shed 5 bases and J 4 bases; nucleotides not matched to a gene: 9. Germline lookup yields CDR1 SGHTA and CDR2 FQGNSA. The CDR3 is made up of 15 amino acids.

The chain joins TRBV7-2 to TRBJ2-2; D is perhaps TRBD1 (5 bases). The CDR3 has 17 residues. Germline CDR1 SGHTA, CDR2 FQGNSA. V was shortened by 6 bases and J by 2 bases, with 19 bases between the two germline ends. The CDR3 nucleotides are TGTGCCAGCAGTCCGCTCGGCGGTAGGGGAAACACCGGGGAGCTGTTTTTT. This sequence encodes CASSPLGGRGNTGELFF.

V gene TRBV2 combines with J gene TRBJ2-1; TRBD2 matches at 7 bases. The CDR3 is made up of 14 amino acids. Germline CDR1 reads SNHLY; CDR2 reads FYNNEI. V lost 4 bases and J lost 5; bases outside the gene matches: 5. CDR3 region: CASSGASGNNEQFF. The CDR3 DNA reads TGTGCCAGCAGTGGGGCTAGCGGAAACAATGAGCAGTTCTTC. Full variable domain (outside the CDR3, taken from reference TRBV2 and TRBJ2-1): EPEVTQTPSHQVTQMGQEVILRCVPISNHLYFYWYRQILGQKVEFLVSFYNNEISEKSEIFDDQFSVERPDGSNFTLKIRSTKLEDSAMYFCASSGASGNNEQFFGPGTRLTVL.